This TCR beta chain was sequenced for a study of blood T cell repertoires in COVID-19. This CDR3 region has 13 residues. The germline gives CDR1 SGHNT, CDR2 YYREEE (reference sequence). Trimming left V 1 base short and J 2 bases short, with 6 bases between. The table came from immunoSEQ multiplex PCR; TCRdb's copy has only in-frame clones and leaves some out. The sample holds some 400,000 clones, around 87% seen once. V and J are TRBV5-4 and TRBJ2-5; D perhaps matches TRBD1 (5 bases). The receptor was isolated from a woman aged 25 to 39 with COVID-19, enrolled during active disease. The specimen sequenced was peripheral blood. The CDR3 protein is CASSLRGQETQYF. Here the CDR3 DNA reads TGTGCCAGCAGCTTGAGGGGTCAAGAGACCCAGTACTTC.